This TCR beta chain was profiled in a study of Ad26.COV2.S vaccination and SARS-CoV-2 variants. Described treatment: about 20 received Ad26.COV2.S at low or high dose, single or two shots; 5 received placebo; per-sample allocation not given. The samples were gathered on day 63 after the first injection of vaccine or placebo. Adults aged 18-55 years in Boston included the donor. Assay: immunoSEQ multiplex PCR; the TCRdb copy retains only in-frame clones and omits some. The sample records 380,000 or so clones, 80% to 90% being singletons. V shed 7 bases and J shed 9 bases, with 16 bases lying between them. This CDR3 is built from 13 residues.

The sample here was peripheral blood, taken in a trial of Ad26.COV2.S vaccine versus placebo. The source is a person aged 18-60 years who received the Ad26.COV2.S COVID-19 vaccine or a placebo. J is TRBJ1-5 and V is TRBV12-3 or TRBV12-4, with D unresolved. The CDR3 loop reads CASTPGAYGPQHF. Written as DNA, the CDR3 is TGTGCCAGCACCCCGGGAGCCTACGGGCCCCAGCATTTT.